The 26 T cell receptor beta chains given below trace back to one sample, sequenced in a study of OX40 agonist ivuxolimab in advanced cancers. Clones were read by immunoSEQ multiplex PCR, and TCRdb kept only the in-frame ones, dropping some. The sample carries 65,000 to 100,000 clones, around 92% recorded once. The source was CD4+ or CD8+ T cells sorted from blood, collected in a trial of the OX40 agonist ivuxolimab. These receptors all come from an adult with an advanced solid tumor such as melanoma, head and neck, liver or kidney cancer.

The V gene is TRBV2, the J gene TRBJ2-2; 7 bases align to TRBD1. Germline V gene lookup returns CDR1 SNHLY and CDR2 FYNNEI. The CDR3 covers 13 residues. Trimming cost V 9 bases and J 5 bases; bases outside gene matches: 6. CDR3 amino acids: CARGQGVTGELFF. Here the CDR3 DNA reads TGTGCCAGAGGGCAGGGGGTTACCGGGGAGCTGTTTTTT. Supplemented by reference TRBV2 and TRBJ2-2, the full variable domain reads EPEVTQTPSHQVTQMGQEVILRCVPISNHLYFYWYRQILGQKVEFLVSFYNNEISEKSEIFDDQFSVERPDGSNFTLKIRSTKLEDSAMYFCARGQGVTGELFFGEGSRLTVL.

J is TRBJ1-3 and V is TRBV5-1; D is perhaps TRBD1 (6 bases). Germline V lookup: CDR1 SGHRS, CDR2 YFSETQ. The CDR3 has 14 amino acids. The germline V and J ends were trimmed by 4 bases and 6 bases, with 14 bases remaining between them. CDR3 amino acids: CASSPGQLANTIYF. The CDR3 DNA sequence: TGCGCCAGCAGCCCAGGACAGTTGGCAAACACCATATATTTT.

V gene TRBV7-6 combines with J gene TRBJ1-1; D remains ambiguous. The CDR3 runs 14 residues. Trimming took off 2 bases at V and 1 base at J, with 8 bases between the two ends. CDR1 is SGHVS and CDR2 is FNYEAQ in the germline V gene. CDR3 region: CASSLQESNTEAFF. In nucleotides, the CDR3 is TGTGCCAGCAGCTTACAGGAATCGAACACTGAAGCTTTCTTT.

The chain couples TRBV30 to TRBJ1-3; D gene ambiguous. The CDR3 spans 17 residues. V was clipped by 2 bases and J by 0 bases, with 17 bases between them. Germline V gene data show CDR1 as GTSNPN and CDR2 as SVGIG (reference sequence). The CDR3 nucleotides read TGTGCCTGGAGTAAACCGTTCGACACATTCTCTGGAAACACCATATATTTT. Translated: CAWSKPFDTFSGNTIYF.

The chain's CDR3 is CASKYGYSVTGELFF. The CDR3 DNA is TGCGCCAGCAAATATGGATACAGCGTCACCGGGGAGCTGTTTTTT. The V gene is TRBV5-1, the J gene TRBJ2-2; D is ambiguous. The CDR3 is 15 residues long. V was pared by 6 bases and J by 4 bases, with 16 bases between. Germline CDR1 reads SGHRS; CDR2 reads YFSETQ.

The chain uses TRBV5-1 and TRBJ2-7; the match to TRBD2 covers 11 bases. Germline-derived CDR1 and CDR2 are SGHRS and YFSETQ. The CDR3 runs to 14 residues. Unmatched junction bases numbered 5, after V lost 5 bases and J lost 4 bases. For the CDR3, the DNA is TGCGCCAGCAGACGAATAGCGGGAGGGTACGAGCAGTACTTC. This sequence encodes CASRRIAGGYEQYF. The full variable domain, in which reference TRBV5-1 and TRBJ2-7 provide the parts outside the CDR3, is KAGVTQTPRYLIKTRGQQVTLSCSPISGHRSVSWYQQTPGQGLQFLFEYFSETQRNKGNFPGRFSGRQFSNSRSEMNVSTLELGDSALYLCASRRIAGGYEQYFGPGTRLTVT.

V gene TRBV5-1 combines with J gene TRBJ2-7, with D possibly matching TRBD1 (5 bases). The germline V gene encodes CDR1 SGHRS and CDR2 YFSETQ. The CDR3 consists of 12 residues. V lost 4 bases to trimming and J lost 7 bases, with 12 bases between them. The CDR3, as DNA: TGCGCCAGCAGCCCTCCAGGGTTAGAGCAGTACTTC. The encoded protein is CASSPPGLEQYF.

V and J are TRBV28 and TRBJ2-4, with D uncertain. Germline CDR1 is MDHEN and CDR2 is SYDVKM. CDR3 length: 12 residues. Deletions cut 3 bases from V and 8 bases from J, with 8 bases between. The CDR3 sequence is CASSFGEHIQYF. Here the CDR3 DNA reads TGTGCCAGCAGTTTTGGGGAACACATTCAGTACTTC.

In its sample, this clone was seen a few times. V and J are TRBV6-4 and TRBJ2-1, with 7 bases fitting TRBD2. This CDR3 has 12 residues. After removal of 6 bases from V and 7 bases from J, the junction contained 3 bases not matched to a gene. From germline, CDR1 is MRHNA and CDR2 SNTAGT. CDR3 loop: CASRGGSNEQFF. The CDR3 DNA reads TGTGCCAGCAGGGGAGGGAGTAATGAGCAGTTCTTC.

The chain has TRBV29-1 and TRBJ2-1; 9 positions agree with TRBD1. V trimming: 7 bases; J trimming: 9 bases; junction bases outside the gene matches: 7. CDR1 is SQVTM, CDR2 ANQGSEA, per germline. This CDR3 spans 12 amino acids. The CDR3 nucleotides read TGCAGCGCAGAAAACAGGGGGCGTGAGCAGTTCTTC. This codes for CSAENRGREQFF.

Turning to this clone: This sample includes further DNA sequences coding for the same CDR3. The chain carries TRBV18 and TRBJ2-5; 11 bases line up with TRBD2. The germline V gene encodes CDR1 KGHSH and CDR2 LQKENI. This CDR3 is built from 14 residues. J lost 2 bases, V lost 6 bases, and 2 bases had no gene match. In DNA, the CDR3 is TGTGCCAGCTCCCGACTAGCGGGACAAGAGACCCAGTACTTC. Encoded protein: CASSRLAGQETQYF.

The chain uses TRBV28 and TRBJ2-7, with 11 bases aligning to TRBD1. From germline, CDR1 is MDHEN and CDR2 SYDVKM. J lost 3 bases, V lost 3 bases, and 4 bases had no gene match. This CDR3 has 15 residues. This chain's CDR3 is CASSLGGTGGYEQYF. The CDR3 nucleotides read TGTGCCAGCAGTTTGGGGGGGACAGGGGGCTACGAGCAGTACTTC.

The rearrangement joins TRBV9 to TRBJ2-7, with unresolved D. This CDR3 contains 14 residues. V was clipped by 0 bases and J by 1 base, with 8 bases between them. CDR1 and CDR2 (germline): SGDLS, YYNGEE. The CDR3 DNA sequence: TGTGCCAGCAGCGTAGCGGCAGCTTCCTACGAGCAGTACTTC. Protein sequence: CASSVAAASYEQYF.

The chain combines TRBV7-8 with TRBJ2-1; 8 bases agree with TRBD2. There are 16 residues in the CDR3. Germline trimming cut 7 bases from V and 4 bases from J; bases unmatched to any gene: 12. CDR1 SGHVS and CDR2 FQNEAQ come from the germline V gene. CDR3 nucleotide sequence: TGTGCCAGCACCCCAGGACTAGCAGCGACATACAATGAGCAGTTCTTC. Translation gives CASTPGLAATYNEQFF.

The V call is TRBV10-1, the J call TRBJ2-5, with TRBD2 matching over 8 bases. J lost 3 bases, V lost 2 bases, and 8 bases had no gene match. CDR3 length equals 16 residues. Per the germline V gene, CDR1 is WNHNN and CDR2 is SYGVQD (reference sequence). The CDR3 region is CASSEGPAAGEETQYF. The CDR3 DNA is TGCGCCAGCAGTGAGGGCCCCGCAGCGGGGGAAGAGACCCAGTACTTC.

This chain uses TRBV28 with TRBJ1-3, with no clear D. CDR3 length: 15 amino acids. Germline assignment: CDR1 MDHEN and CDR2 SYDVKM. Trimming shortened V by 6 bases and J by 4 bases, and 16 bases separated the two germline ends. The CDR3 sequence: CASSSAGFSGNTIYF. CDR3 in DNA: TGTGCCAGCAGCAGTGCAGGTTTCTCAGGAAACACCATATATTTT.

CDR3 residues: CATSGGQGQETQYF. The CDR3 DNA follows: TGTGCCACCAGCGGGGGACAGGGCCAAGAGACCCAGTACTTC. V gene TRBV15 combines with J gene TRBJ2-5; TRBD1 matches 9 bases. V trimming: 5 bases; J trimming: 1 base; junction bases outside the gene matches: 2. The germline V gene encodes CDR1 LNHNV and CDR2 YYDKDF (reference sequence). The CDR3 is 14 amino acids.

V is TRBV7-2 and J is TRBJ2-5; TRBD2 might be the D (7 bases). CDR1 and CDR2 from the germline V gene are SGHTA and FQGNSA. The CDR3 is 14 residues long. V dropped 5 bases and J dropped 4 bases, with 14 bases sitting between them. DNA of the CDR3: TGTGCCAGCAGCCCCCGGGGGGCGGGAGAGACCCAGTACTTC. This gives the protein CASSPRGAGETQYF.

The rearrangement uses TRBV6-1 and TRBJ2-7; 8 nucleotides agree with TRBD1. CDR3 length equals 15 residues. Germline V lookup: CDR1 MNHNS, CDR2 SASEGT. After removal of 6 bases from V and 5 bases from J, the junction contained 12 bases not matched to a gene. The CDR3 is CASSPFWTGLHEQYF. Written as DNA, the CDR3 is TGTGCCAGCAGCCCTTTTTGGACAGGGTTACACGAGCAGTACTTC.

The genes are TRBV5-1 and TRBJ2-3; 9 nucleotides line up with TRBD2. The J segment lost 6 bases and the V segment lost 0 bases, leaving 5 bases of the junction unmatched. CDR1 and CDR2 (germline): SGHRS, YFSETQ. This CDR3 is 15 amino acids long. CDR3 in amino acids: CASSLADSGSDTQYF. The CDR3 DNA reads TGCGCCAGCAGCTTGGCTGATAGCGGGAGTGATACGCAGTATTTT.

The chain carries TRBV5-4 and TRBJ1-1; 7 bases are a match to TRBD1. The CDR3 has 15 residues. CDR1 SGHNT and CDR2 YYREEE come from the germline V gene (reference sequence). After removal of 4 bases from V and 8 bases from J, the junction contained 14 bases not matched to a gene. CDR3 coding DNA: TGTGCCAGCAGCCTAAGACAGGGCCGATTAACCGAAGCTTTCTTT. Amino acids: CASSLRQGRLTEAFF.

J is TRBJ2-1 and V is TRBV5-8; no reliable D call. This CDR3 is 16 amino acids long. V lost 0 bases and J 0 bases, leaving 10 bases between the germline ends. From germline, CDR1 is SGHTS and CDR2 YDEGEE. The CDR3 region has the DNA TGTGCCAGCAGCTTGGATGGTGGGCGCTCCTACAATGAGCAGTTCTTC. Residues: CASSLDGGRSYNEQFF.

This chain connects TRBV19 to TRBJ1-1, with a possible D match to TRBD1 (5 bases). Germline lookup yields CDR1 LNHDA and CDR2 SQIVND (reference sequence). The CDR3 has 16 residues. Trimming left V 8 bases short and J 0 bases short, with 19 bases between. The DNA of the CDR3 is TGTGCCAGTCTAGCGCCCAACCAGGGTCTGAACACTGAAGCTTTCTTT. This sequence encodes CASLAPNQGLNTEAFF.

V usage is TRBV4-2 and J usage is TRBJ1-5; 9 bases fit TRBD1. Germline CDR1 is LGHNA and CDR2 is YNFKEQ. V lost 6 bases to trimming and J lost 3 bases; unmatched junction nucleotides: 6. This CDR3 contains 15 residues. The CDR3 protein is CASRPDRGVNQPQHF. The CDR3 DNA sequence: TGTGCCAGCAGACCTGACAGGGGGGTCAATCAGCCCCAGCATTTT.

This chain connects TRBV18 to TRBJ1-2; D possibly corresponds to TRBD1 (5 bases). The germline CDR1 and CDR2 sequences are KGHSH and LQKENI. V was shortened by 2 bases and J by 0 bases, with 10 bases between the two germline ends. The CDR3 has 15 amino acids. The CDR3 DNA follows: TGTGCCAGCTCACCAACAGGCGTCACTAACTATGGCTACACCTTC. It yields the protein CASSPTGVTNYGYTF.

V gene TRBV7-6 combines with J gene TRBJ2-4, with D hard to call. Trimming shortened V by 1 base and J by 0 bases, and 10 bases separated the two germline ends. This CDR3 has 16 residues. Germline V gives CDR1 SGHVS, CDR2 FNYEAQ. CDR3 loop: CASSLGAQLAKNIQYF. The CDR3 nucleotides read TGTGCCAGCAGCTTAGGGGCGCAACTAGCCAAAAACATTCAGTACTTC. Using reference TRBV7-6 and TRBJ2-4 for the parts outside the CDR3, the full variable domain is GAGVSQSPRYKVTKRGQDVALRCDPISGHVSLYWYRQALGQGPEFLTYFNYEAQQDKSGLPNDRFSAERPEGSISTLTIQRTEQRDSAMYRCASSLGAQLAKNIQYFGAGTRLSVL.